Listed below are T cell receptor beta chains from one sample, sequenced in a study of shared clonotypes between healthy human individuals. Sequencing was performed with immunoSEQ multiplex PCR; in TCRdb, only in-frame clones are kept and a portion is missing. Among 2,500,000 or so clones, approximately 90% were seen once, and the ten largest hold around 0.15%. The sample comprised naive CD4+ T cells sorted from blood. The receptor set was obtained from a man aged 18 to 29 in good health. Both conserved end residues are part of each CDR3. D genes are given only for firm matches. Rows give clone size only sometimes, using once, few, many, or a class for an expanded clone.

abundance,j_gene,d_gene,v_gene,CDR3nt,CDR3aa
.,TRBJ2-2,TRBD2,TRBV10-3,TGTGCCATCAGGGGGACTAGCGGCACTTCGAACACCGGGGAGCTGTTTTTT,CAIRGTSGTSNTGELFF
once,TRBJ2-6,.,TRBV6-5,TGTGCCAGCAGTTACTCCCAGTCTGGGGCCAACGTCCTGACTTTC,CASSYSQSGANVLTF
.,TRBJ1-5,.,TRBV28,TGTGCCAGCAGTTTTTTCCAGGGAAGTCAGCCCCAGCATTTT,CASSFFQGSQPQHF
.,TRBJ2-7,.,TRBV6-5,TGTGCCAGCAGTTACGACATGACTGGTGCCTACGAGCAGTACTTC,CASSYDMTGAYEQYF
.,TRBJ1-2,.,TRBV6-5,TGTGCCAGCATGAAGGAGCGCTATGGCTACACCTTC,CASMKERYGYTF
.,TRBJ1-3,.,TRBV7-2,TGTGCCAGCAGCTCCGGAACAGCCTCTGGAAACACCATATATTTT,CASSSGTASGNTIYF
.,TRBJ2-3,TRBD1,TRBV5-1,TGCGCCAGCAGCTTCCGGGGACAGGGTGGAGTGGATACGCAGTATTTT,CASSFRGQGGVDTQYF
.,TRBJ2-3,TRBD1,TRBV2,TGTGCCAGCAGTCTTGGACAGGGTTTCACAGATACGCAGTATTTT,CASSLGQGFTDTQYF
.,TRBJ2-1,TRBD1,TRBV10-2,TGCGCCAGCAGTGGGGGACAGAGCTCCTACAATGAGCAGTTCTTC,CASSGGQSSYNEQFF
.,TRBJ2-5,TRBD2,TRBV7-8,TGTGCCAGCAGCTCCAGTTTGCGGGAGGGCCAGGAGACCCAGTACTTC,CASSSSLREGQETQYF
.,TRBJ1-2,TRBD1,TRBV7-2,TGTGCCAGCACCTTTGGCGACAGGGACGGCTATGGCTACACCTTC,CASTFGDRDGYGYTF
few,TRBJ1-5,.,TRBV5-4,TGTGCCAGCAGCTTGGCAGGGGCAAATCAGCCCCAGCATTTT,CASSLAGANQPQHF
.,TRBJ2-5,.,TRBV6-4,TGTGCCAGCAGTGACTCTCGGCAGCAAGAGACCCAGTACTTC,CASSDSRQQETQYF
.,TRBJ2-1,TRBD2,TRBV11-3,TGTGCCAGCAGCTCAACATTTAGCGGGAGCTCCTACAATGAGCAGTTCTTC,CASSSTFSGSSYNEQFF
.,TRBJ2-5,.,TRBV29-1,TGCAGCGTTGAGGAAGGGACCCAGTACTTC,CSVEEGTQYF
.,TRBJ2-4,.,TRBV30,TGTGCCTCAAGGGGGGGGAAAAACATTCAGTACTTC,CASRGGKNIQYF
.,TRBJ1-4,TRBD1,TRBV28,TGTGCCAGCCACAGCGACAGGGGGCACAATGAAAAACTGTTTTTT,CASHSDRGHNEKLFF
.,TRBJ2-1,.,TRBV5-5,TGTGCCAGCAGCCGGGACTTCGGCAATGAGCAGTTCTTC,CASSRDFGNEQFF
.,TRBJ2-7,TRBD1,TRBV5-1,TGCGCCAGCAGCTTGGGACAGGGCGTGGACGAGCAGTACTTC,CASSLGQGVDEQYF
.,TRBJ2-4,.,TRBV15,TGTGCCACCAGCAGAGTTTCGGGAAAGAAAAACATTCAGTACTTC,CATSRVSGKKNIQYF
.,TRBJ1-2,TRBD1,TRBV6-5,TGTGCCAGCAGTTACTCGGGACAGGCCTCTGCCTACACCTTC,CASSYSGQASAYTF
.,TRBJ2-3,.,TRBV27,TGTGCCAGCAGCTCCCGACACCCCACAGATACGCAGTATTTT,CASSSRHPTDTQYF
.,TRBJ2-7,.,TRBV21-1,TGTGCCAGCAGCAAGGAACAGGAATCTATCTACGAGCAGTACTTC,CASSKEQESIYEQYF
.,TRBJ2-7,.,TRBV6-5,TGTGCCAGCAGTTACAGGTTTGACAGGACCTACGAGCAGTACTTC,CASSYRFDRTYEQYF
.,TRBJ2-7,TRBD2,TRBV4-3,TGCGCCAGCAGCCAGGCGGGGGACTCCTACGAGCAGTACTTC,CASSQAGDSYEQYF
.,TRBJ1-2,TRBD1,TRBV6-5,TGTGCCAGCAGTTATTCCGACAGGGGCATCGGCTACACCTTC,CASSYSDRGIGYTF
.,TRBJ2-7,.,TRBV5-1,TGCGCCAGCAGCCCAAACAAAGCGACATCCGAGCAGTACTTC,CASSPNKATSEQYF
.,TRBJ2-7,.,TRBV6-6,TGTGCCAGCAGCAGGAGCCGGGACACTACCTACGAGCAGTACTTC,CASSRSRDTTYEQYF
.,TRBJ1-3,TRBD1,TRBV5-6,TGTGCCAGCAGCCAAAACCCGGGACAGGGTGGATACACCATATATTTT,CASSQNPGQGGYTIYF
.,TRBJ2-7,.,TRBV28,TGTGCCAGCAGTTTATCTGGAACCCGCTACGAGCAGTACTTC,CASSLSGTRYEQYF
.,TRBJ2-7,TRBD1,TRBV9,TGTGCCAGCAGCGTAGACAGGGGCGCCCCTTCCAGTGAGCAGTACTTC,CASSVDRGAPSSEQYF
.,TRBJ2-3,.,TRBV7-9,TGTGCCAGCACCCTAGGTAACTTTGATACGCAGTATTTT,CASTLGNFDTQYF
.,TRBJ2-7,TRBD1,TRBV7-8,TGTGCCAGCAGCATAGACAGGGGCGAGCAGTACTTC,CASSIDRGEQYF
.,TRBJ2-2,.,TRBV5-1,TGCGCCAGCAGCTTGGATCGACTCGTCGGGGAGCTGTTTTTT,CASSLDRLVGELFF
.,TRBJ2-2,TRBD2,TRBV5-1,TGCGCCAGCAGCTCAGCGGGGGCCCTGAACACCGGGGAGCTGTTTTTT,CASSSAGALNTGELFF
.,TRBJ2-3,.,TRBV29-1,TGCAGCGTTGACTGGACTAGCACAGATACGCAGTATTTT,CSVDWTSTDTQYF
.,TRBJ2-7,TRBD2,TRBV6-1,TGTGCCAGCAGTGAAAAGGAGCCCGGGGGCGTGAGCGGGGGGTCCTACGAGCAGTACTTC,CASSEKEPGGVSGGSYEQYF
.,TRBJ1-2,TRBD1,TRBV30,TGTGCCTCACGACAGGGGAACGAGGCCCCCTTTGGCTACACCTTC,CASRQGNEAPFGYTF
.,TRBJ2-7,TRBD1,TRBV4-3,TGCGCCAGCAGCCAACCTCTTGAAATGGGACAGGAATCGTGGGAGCGGGTCTACGAGCAGTACTTC,CASSQPLEMGQESWERVYEQYF
.,TRBJ2-3,TRBD2,TRBV5-1,TGCGCCAGCAGCGTTGCCGGGGGAGCTAGCGGAACAGATACGCAGTATTTT,CASSVAGGASGTDTQYF
.,TRBJ1-4,TRBD1,TRBV5-1,TGCGCCAGCAGCCTCGGACAGGTTAATGAAAAACTGTTTTTT,CASSLGQVNEKLFF
.,TRBJ1-2,.,TRBV18,TGTGCCAGCTCACCGGTGGGGTATCCGGGGGCACCGCCCTATGGCTACACCTTC,CASSPVGYPGAPPYGYTF
.,TRBJ2-2,.,TRBV30,TGTGCCTGGAGTGTCCGGACTACCTCAAGGGGCGGGGAGCTGTTTTTT,CAWSVRTTSRGGELFF
.,TRBJ2-7,.,TRBV6-1,TGTGCCAGCAGTGAAAACCAGTACGAGCAGTACTTC,CASSENQYEQYF
.,TRBJ2-2,.,TRBV5-1,TGCGCCAGCAGCTTGGCGACCTGGGATCGGGAGCTGTTTTTT,CASSLATWDRELFF
once,TRBJ1-2,.,TRBV6-1,TGTGCCAGCAGCGATTATCCCGTCGGGGCCTACACCTTC,CASSDYPVGAYTF
.,TRBJ2-1,.,TRBV6-1,TGTGCCAGCGTACCCAAGGTCGACAGCAATGAGCAGTTCTTC,CASVPKVDSNEQFF
.,TRBJ2-1,.,TRBV7-3,TGTGCCAGCAGCGAGGGCAATGAGCAGTTCTTC,CASSEGNEQFF